The present T cell receptor beta chain was sequenced within a study of OX40 agonist ivuxolimab in advanced cancers. Broader study findings: CD4+ T cells averaged fewer expanded clones than CD8+ T cells. The antigens recognized by the expanded peripheral T cells, that is their antigen specificity, were not determined.

Turning to this clone: Antigen specificity is unknown.

TCRdb's table, derived via immunoSEQ multiplex PCR, lists solely in-frame clones and lacks some. The sample comprises about 75,000 clones, about 88% of which are singletons, and roughly 16% rests with the top ten. Trimming pared 3 bases from V and 4 bases from J, leaving 9 bases between. CDR3 size: 13 residues. Germline lookup yields CDR1 LNHDA and CDR2 SQIVND (reference sequence). The TCR comes from an adult with an advanced solid tumor such as melanoma, head and neck, liver or kidney cancer. The specimen comprised CD4+ or CD8+ T cells sorted from blood, sampled in a trial of the OX40 agonist ivuxolimab. The V and J genes are TRBV19 and TRBJ2-5; no reliable D call. CDR3 loop: CASSIGWGETQYF. In nucleotides, the CDR3 is TGTGCCAGTAGTATCGGCTGGGGAGAGACCCAGTACTTC.